The T cell receptor beta chain under discussion was sequenced for a study of cytomegalovirus exposure and HLA in healthy donors (dated by TCRdb to 2017 to 2019). Regarding the study in general: An earlier analysis of several hundred of the donors reported approximately 290 Gb of sequence data and 100 million to 130 million unique TCR beta sequences from about 179 million T cells. Rather than drawing on any new phenotypic data, the later analysis identified candidate immune exposures from TCR beta sequences and the way those sequences occurred across donors. An early release that covered more than 550 HLA-typed donors contained approximately 320 gigabases of sequencing data and around 85 million unique TCR sequences. The number of donors typed differed by locus, with roughly 629-640 for A, B, C, DRB1 and DQB1, more than 500 for DQA1, nearly 610 for DPA1, and around 430 for DPB1. The T cell repertoires of roughly 660 subjects were profiled by immunosequencing and related to cytomegalovirus serostatus. Donor age, sex, ethnicity and CMV serostatus were compiled alongside the repertoire data. Both class I and class II loci were covered by HLA typing, at four-digit resolution. To study patterns of TCR occurrence, a later analysis re-analyzed previously published TCR beta repertoires from 500 to 850 donors and added high-resolution HLA genotyping. Among a few hundred genotyped donors of the cohort, an average of about 240,000 unique TCR beta nucleotide sequences were sequenced per donor, roughly 18% of them non-productive. A separate validation cohort of about 110 different subjects was used in addition to the roughly 670-subject first cohort. The genetic ancestry cluster associated with self-reported Caucasian donors included around four fifths of the roughly 400 genotyped donors. To decide whether each TCR beta V gene segment behaved as functional or pseudogenic, an earlier analysis of some 600 of the donors relied on high-throughput TCR beta sequencing. The study aimed to test whether cataloging public T cell receptors could reveal signatures of past pathogen exposure. High-throughput TCR immunosequencing, statistical association of individual TCRs with disease status, and machine learning were combined to predict cytomegalovirus infection status. About five DR-DQ haplotypes were treated as single units for association and clustering because of strong linkage in the cohort. Every repertoire in the discovery cohort had been generated on one and the same sequencing platform. In a later genetic analysis, genome-wide SNP genotypes for about 55% of the roughly 700 donors were used, and that subset was treated as a discovery cohort.

Results the study describes overall, beyond this receptor: A cluster of highly shared sequence variants was judged likely to represent a technical artifact of the sequencing pipeline. In both the original and validation cohorts, the classifier was reported to diagnose cytomegalovirus status with high specificity and sensitivity. A few of the identified cytomegalovirus-associated TCR beta chains were confirmed in vitro to be specific for cytomegalovirus antigens. When HLA alleles, especially DR and DQ, strongly co-occurred, TCR associations were difficult to assign to individual alleles. A further reported finding was that TCR beta sequences accurately predicted the HLA-A and HLA-B alleles for most subjects in the first cohort. HLA typing was unavailable for some donors at each locus, so association tests used only the typed subset. Immune exposure information for the cohort was limited to CMV serostatus. A later analysis found that TCR association rates varied across HLA loci, with DRB1 alleles showing the most associated TCRs and HLA-C alleles the fewest. The 87-base-pair reads could not distinguish some IMGT-functional V segments, including TRBV6-2 and TRBV6-3, so those segments were excluded. In a later genetic analysis, fewer N-insertions in productive TCRs were reported among donors in an Asian-associated ancestry cluster than the roughly 700-donor mean. Sequencing depth was assumed to be roughly uniform across donors in the presence/absence analyses, though that assumption may not hold. According to a later analysis, most CMV-associated TCR beta chains appeared to be HLA-restricted, and the HLA associations seemed to be driven largely by CMV exposure. In this cohort, only TCR beta chains were sequenced, and detectable features were limited by the absence of alpha or paired-chain data. Correlated functional status among segregating V segments might be attributable to linkage disequilibrium, but an unknown experimental factor could not be ruled out. An association between a missense DCLRE1C variant and V-gene and J-gene trimming of TCR beta chains was found in a later genetic analysis and replicated in an independent cohort. According to the authors, the approach could potentially be generalized to other disease states and immunological phenotypes. An earlier analysis of approximately 500 of the donors showed that most TCR beta V segments appeared in productive rearrangements either about 90% or about 30% of the time, which broadly matched IMGT annotations. A later analysis associated about 18,000 TCR beta sequences with specific HLA alleles at a false discovery rate of 0.05. A later analysis found that HLA-associated TCR beta chains were more clonally expanded and had lower generation probabilities than equally common non-associated chains. According to a later analysis, parvovirus B19, influenza, CMV and Epstein-Barr virus appeared linked to several top co-occurrence clusters. Most TCR sequences were observed very rarely across donors, whereas some public TCRs were present in many individuals. Roughly 15 rarely observed V segments, including chromosome 9 orphons, were excluded from the earlier analysis of approximately 600 of the donors because counts were too low. The study gave a list of under 200 TCR beta chains associated with cytomegalovirus.

The cohort was made up of under 800 healthy bone marrow donors. Cohort members were all nominally healthy when sampled, although unrecorded immune exposures were likely present. The donor was CMV seropositive and belonged to the group of some 290 seropositive cohort members. Each donor provided a peripheral blood sample, and peripheral blood mononuclear cells were used for TCR beta sequencing. The Qiagen DNeasy Blood Extraction Kit was used to extract genomic DNA from the blood cell samples. Comment on this clone: Its specific antigen is unknown. Base qualities were left out, and no much larger clone turns up one base away.

The CDR3 has 15 amino acids, counting the end cysteine and phenylalanine. Only the CDR3 region is kept as DNA, spanning 45 bases read in frame from base 1. Cut back by 5 bases and 3 bases, the V and J ends lie 11 bases apart. CDR1 and CDR2 are read off the germline V gene as SGHVS and FNYEAQ. Library preparation used the immunoSEQ multiplex PCR assay. The multiplex PCR relied on a mix of 60 forward primers for TCR Vbeta segments and 13 reverse primers for TCR Jbeta segments. The CDR3 region of rearranged TCR beta genes was amplified from genomic DNA by a multiplex PCR assay. On the Illumina HiSeq System, the amplified TCR beta libraries were sequenced as 87-base-pair reads. In the source study's methods: A later analysis counted tens of millions of unique TCR beta chains across the 666 repertoires, and approximately 11 million of these chains were shared by at least two donors. Raw reads were error-corrected and collapsed into unique sequences by a nearest-neighbor algorithm in which closely related sequences were merged to remove PCR and sequencing errors. Alignment of CDR3 sequences to IMGT reference sequences was used to assign V, D and J gene segments. For a sequence to be retained, a match of at least six nucleotides was required to both a V gene segment and a J gene segment. Rearrangements were classified as productive when the CDR3 lacked stop codons and remained in frame with V and J, and all other rearrangements were classified as non-productive. CDR3 was defined according to IMGT convention as the region running from the second conserved V-encoded cysteine to the conserved J-encoded phenylalanine. Sequences without an unambiguous match to a single V gene segment were excluded from the earlier analysis of 500 to 700 of the donors. An earlier analysis of roughly 590 of the donors called V segments functional above 56.7% productive rearrangements and segregating when the between-donor standard deviation exceeded 5%. A statistical classification framework was built to diagnose cytomegalovirus status from the catalog of TCR beta chain sequences. In a later analysis, V and J genes were assigned by comparing TCR nucleotide sequences against IMGT/GENE-DB human TR gene sequences. In a later analysis, CDR3 sequences and most-parsimonious VDJ recombination scenarios were assigned using the TCRdist pipeline. In a later analysis, each TCR beta chain was defined by its CDR3 amino acid sequence together with its V-gene family, and reads without a unique V-gene family were excluded. To address suspected cross-contamination and a sequencing artifact, a later analysis removed several hundred highly shared, low-generation-probability nucleotide sequences. In a later analysis, a clonal expansion index for each public chain was calculated from normalized within-repertoire ranks of inferred template counts. In a later analysis, generation probabilities were computed with a VDJ recombination model fitted to out-of-frame rearrangements, and the resulting probabilities were checked against IGoR. A later analysis scored TCR-TCR, TCR-HLA and TCR-CMV co-occurrence with hypergeometric tests, applying a repertoire-size bias correction to TCR pairs. To estimate false discovery rates, a later analysis permuted the HLA or CMV assignments 20 times. A later analysis grouped co-occurring TCRs with DBSCAN, adding TCRdist sequence similarity when clustering within HLA-allele-positive subsets. Repertoires with fewer than 30,000 or more than 120,000 public chains, plus five repertoires with anomalous nucleotide sharing, were excluded from co-occurrence clustering. Drawn from immuneACCESS, this table holds only the in-frame rearrangements with V and J called that TCRdb kept. Clones are partly lost; checked studies trace under half to an unresolved V gene and leave the rest unexplained. The V and J calls and the clone size are those of that table, but D and trimming were determined from the DNA. The sample profile shows 100,000 to 140,000 clones; roughly 80% of them were found once. The ten largest clones represent about 2.5% of the sample.

The TCR sequence derives from a man aged 25 to 40 in good health and CMV-seropositive. Sequenced material: PBMCs. The V and J genes are TRBV7-6 and TRBJ1-6; the D gene is unclear. The CDR3 reads as follows: CASSEGPHYNSPLHF. The nucleotide sequence is given as TGTGCCAGCAGCGAGGGCCCTCACTATAATTCACCCCTCCACTTT.